The clone carrying this T cell receptor beta chain was recorded a few times. This sample is part of a study of patients and donors after allogeneic stem cell transplantation. The CDR3 totals 18 residues. With 0 bases clipped from V and 5 bases from J, the junction kept 9 bases outside the gene matches. Germline CDR1 MNHEY, CDR2 SVGAGI. TCRdb re-called the RT-PCR reads with MiXCR, one entry per CDR3 protein. In the table there are 920,000 or so distinct CDR3 sequences, roughly 18% of which are singletons. Sequenced input: blood, either unsorted or a sorted T cell fraction (not recorded which). The rearrangement joins TRBV6-5 to TRBJ2-3; 12 positions match TRBD2. This TCR came from a human donor who was either an allogeneic HSCT recipient or a stem cell or donor lymphocyte infusion donor (not recorded which). It is not recorded whose cells these are; they may come from a transplant donor. The CDR3 DNA reads as TGTGCCAGCAGTTACTCGACGACTAGCGGGAGTCATGTAGATACGCAGTATTTT. Encoded protein: CASSYSTTSGSHVDTQYF.